The 30 T cell receptor beta chains reported below all come from one sample, sequenced in a study of CD8 T cells in Susac syndrome. An amount of RNA that ranged from roughly 0.45 to 1 ug was reverse transcribed with random hexamers. Each CDR3 protein is one row after TCRdb ran MiXCR on the immunoSEQ multiplex PCR reads. In the table there are around 190,000 distinct CDR3 sequences, around 95% of which are singletons. Input material: CD8+ T cells from PBMCs. The receptors derive from a human donor with multiple sclerosis.

The J gene is TRBJ1-4, the V gene TRBV7-2; 8 bases are a match to TRBD1. From germline, CDR1 is SGHTA and CDR2 FQGNSA. Losses at the gene ends were 1 base for V and 8 bases for J; bases not matched to a gene: 9. This CDR3 has 16 amino acids. The CDR3 nucleotides read TGTGCCAGCAGCTTAGTAGGGACAGGAATGGAGGAAAAACTGTTTTTT. Encoded protein: CASSLVGTGMEEKLFF.

The CDR3 reads CASSFRARAYEQYF. CDR3 nucleotide sequence: TGTGCCAGCAGCTTTAGGGCCAGGGCCTACGAGCAGTACTTC. The chain recombines TRBV11-2 with TRBJ2-7; TRBD1 might be the D (5 bases). The CDR3 is 14 residues long. The germline V gene has CDR1 SGHAT and CDR2 FQNNGV. Between the trimmed V and J ends, which lost 3 bases and 2 bases, there was a span of 11 bases.

The chain recombines TRBV6-5 with TRBJ2-7; D possibly corresponds to TRBD1 (5 bases). CDR1 and CDR2 (germline): MNHEY, SVGAGI. The CDR3 covers 13 residues. V lost 7 bases to trimming and J lost 0 bases, with 10 bases between them. The CDR3 loop reads CASTPDNSYEQYF. CDR3 DNA: TGTGCCAGCACGCCGGACAACTCCTACGAGCAGTACTTC.

The rearrangement joins TRBV2 to TRBJ2-4; D is perhaps TRBD2 (6 bases). V lost 1 base and J lost 0, with 16 bases in between. This CDR3 is built from 18 residues. Germline loops: CDR1 SNHLY, CDR2 FYNNEI. For the CDR3, the DNA is TGTGCCAGCAGTGAAGGGAATGTCTGGGGGGTAGCCAAAAACATTCAGTACTTC. The encoded protein is CASSEGNVWGVAKNIQYF.

The chain has TRBV15 and TRBJ1-1; 10 nucleotides align to TRBD1. The CDR3 covers 16 residues. Losses at the gene ends were 5 bases for V and 5 bases for J; bases not matched to a gene: 11. Germline values: CDR1 LNHNV, CDR2 YYDKDF (reference sequence). The CDR3 sequence is CATSGAFDRGHTEAFF. In DNA, the CDR3 is TGTGCCACCAGCGGAGCATTTGACAGGGGGCATACTGAAGCTTTCTTT.

J is TRBJ2-3 and V is TRBV7-9, with D unresolved. CDR1 and CDR2 (germline): SEHNR, FQNEAQ (reference sequence). The CDR3 consists of 14 residues. With 3 bases removed from V and 1 base from J, the gap between germline ends came to 8 bases. The CDR3 sequence: CASSLTGRTDTQYF. The CDR3 DNA reads TGTGCCAGCAGCTTGACCGGACGCACAGATACGCAGTATTTT.

The rearrangement joins TRBV28 to TRBJ1-4, with a tentative D call TRBD1 (6 bases). The CDR3 has 15 amino acids. Trimming removed 2 bases from V and 8 bases from J, with 15 bases in between. Germline CDR1 is MDHEN and CDR2 is SYDVKM. The CDR3: CASSLVEGEVEKLFF. DNA of the CDR3: TGTGCCAGCAGTTTAGTAGAGGGGGAGGTAGAAAAACTGTTTTTT.

The gene calls are TRBV5-1 and TRBJ2-7; TRBD2 might be the D (6 bases). The CDR3 spans 14 residues. Germline lookup yields CDR1 SGHRS and CDR2 YFSETQ. V was cut by 3 bases and J by 5 bases, with 15 bases left in between. CDR3 nucleotide sequence: TGCGCCAGCAGCTCAACCCGCGGGGTGGACGAGCAGTACTTC. Protein: CASSSTRGVDEQYF.

The chain joins TRBV5-1 to TRBJ1-1; a weak D match, TRBD1 (5 bases). Between the trimmed V and J ends, which lost 3 bases and 8 bases, there was a span of 14 bases. Germline assignment: CDR1 SGHRS and CDR2 YFSETQ. CDR3 size: 13 residues. The CDR3 loop is CASSYTGTMEAFF. As DNA, the CDR3 is TGCGCCAGCAGCTATACCGGGACTATGGAAGCTTTCTTT.

The chain uses TRBV9 and TRBJ2-2; tentative D call: TRBD1 (6 bases). CDR3 length: 16 amino acids. Trimming took 3 bases from V and 4 from J, leaving 16 bases between them. Germline values: CDR1 SGDLS, CDR2 YYNGEE. DNA for the CDR3: TGTGCCAGCAGCGCCCGGGACAAGACTCTCACCGGGGAGCTGTTTTTT. This translates into CASSARDKTLTGELFF.

The gene calls are TRBV5-1 and TRBJ2-1; D not certain. V was cut by 4 bases and J by 6 bases, with 11 bases left in between. The germline V gene encodes CDR1 SGHRS and CDR2 YFSETQ. CDR3 size: 13 residues. Written as DNA, the CDR3 is TGCGCCAGCAGCCCCCACTATGTCAATGAGCAGTTCTTC. This gives the protein CASSPHYVNEQFF.

The chain links TRBV5-1 to TRBJ2-7; D not certain. The CDR3 is 14 residues long. The germline V gene has CDR1 SGHRS and CDR2 YFSETQ. V lost 5 bases to trimming and J lost 6 bases, with 18 bases between them. The CDR3 protein is CASSPGDFVFEQYF. In DNA, the CDR3 is TGCGCCAGCAGTCCCGGTGATTTTGTCTTCGAGCAGTACTTC.

The rearrangement joins TRBV20-1 to TRBJ2-1; 7 bases align to TRBD1. This CDR3 has 15 amino acids. Per germline, CDR1 DFQATT and CDR2 SNEGSKA (reference sequence). The V segment lost 0 bases and the J segment 5 bases; nucleotides outside the gene matches: 7. Here the CDR3 reads CSARDLGQGDNEQFF. In DNA form, the CDR3 reads TGCAGTGCTAGAGATCTAGGTCAGGGGGACAATGAGCAGTTCTTC.

The chain combines TRBV2 with TRBJ2-1, with D uncertain. The CDR3 consists of 12 residues. The germline gives CDR1 SNHLY, CDR2 FYNNEI. V was cut by 3 bases and J by 13 bases, with 13 bases left in between. CDR3 sequence: CASSESLGSQFF. The CDR3 DNA follows: TGTGCCAGCAGTGAGAGCCTCGGTAGCCAGTTCTTC.

This chain connects TRBV5-1 to TRBJ2-7; 9 bases are shared with TRBD1. Trimming removed 2 bases from V and 7 bases from J; junction bases left unmatched: 7. Germline V gives CDR1 SGHRS, CDR2 YFSETQ. The CDR3 is made up of 14 amino acids. CDR3 in DNA: TGCGCCAGCAGCTTCAGGACAGGGGACCTTGAGCAGTACTTC. Amino acids: CASSFRTGDLEQYF.

The chain recombines TRBV5-1 with TRBJ2-1; D might be TRBD1 (6 bases). This CDR3 comprises 15 residues. Germline V gene sequence: CDR1 SGHRS, CDR2 YFSETQ. The V end was cut by 4 bases, the J end by 0 bases, with 11 bases between. The CDR3 sequence is CASSPGVPSYNEQFF. The DNA of the CDR3 is TGCGCCAGCAGCCCAGGGGTTCCCTCCTACAATGAGCAGTTCTTC.

The gene calls are TRBV13 and TRBJ2-1, with TRBD1 identical over 7 bases. With V trimmed by 4 bases and J by 0 bases, 9 bases remained unmatched. CDR1 and CDR2 from the germline V gene are PRHDT and FYEKMQ (reference sequence). The CDR3 sequence is 17 residues long. CDR3 loop: CASSSTGAGSSYNEQFF. The DNA for the CDR3 is TGTGCCAGCAGCTCCACAGGGGCAGGGTCCTCCTACAATGAGCAGTTCTTC.

The chain combines TRBV12-3 or TRBV12-4 with TRBJ2-1, with D possibly being TRBD1 or TRBD2 (5 bases each). V was clipped by 3 bases and J by 4 bases, with 13 bases between them. The CDR3 loop spans 15 amino acids. DNA of the CDR3: TGTGCCAGCAGTTTGTGGGACCCTACTTACAATGAGCAGTTCTTC. Its translation is CASSLWDPTYNEQFF.

The V call is TRBV5-4, the J call TRBJ2-3; D is uncertain. Deletions cut 4 bases from V and 4 bases from J, with 10 bases between. Germline V CDR1 and CDR2: SGHNT, YYREEE (reference sequence). The CDR3 has 13 residues. CDR3 sequence: CASSGSVSDTQYF. In DNA, the CDR3 is TGTGCCAGCAGCGGATCGGTCTCAGATACGCAGTATTTT. Supplemented by reference TRBV5-4 and TRBJ2-3, the full variable domain reads ETGVTQSPTHLIKTRGQQVTLRCSSQSGHNTVSWYQQALGQGPQFIFQYYREEENGRGNFPPRFSGLQFPNYSSELNVNALELDDSALYLCASSGSVSDTQYFGPGTRLTVL.

The chain carries TRBV3-1 and TRBJ1-1; no clear D. Trimming removed 3 bases from V and 3 bases from J, with 11 bases in between. This CDR3 is 14 amino acids long. The germline gives CDR1 LGHDT, CDR2 YNNKEL (reference sequence). CDR3: CASSQIPADTEAFF. The CDR3 DNA reads as TGTGCCAGCAGCCAGATTCCGGCGGACACTGAAGCTTTCTTT.

The V and J genes are TRBV6-5 and TRBJ2-3; possibly TRBD1 for D (5 bases). Trimming cost V 6 bases and J 6 bases, with 13 bases left between them. The CDR3 is 13 amino acids. Germline V gives CDR1 MNHEY, CDR2 SVGAGI. The CDR3 region is CASSDFWGDTQYF. The CDR3 DNA reads TGTGCCAGCAGCGACTTCTGGGGCGATACGCAGTATTTT.

The CDR3 loop is CSATDWDYGYTF. CDR3 DNA: TGCAGTGCTACGGACTGGGACTATGGCTACACCTTC. The chain is built from TRBV20-1 and TRBJ1-2; D is ambiguous. This CDR3 is built from 12 residues. V lost 4 bases, J lost 3 bases, and 9 bases lay in between. The germline V gene has CDR1 DFQATT and CDR2 SNEGSKA (reference sequence).

CDR3 region: CASSAGQAASGEQYF. CDR3 nucleotides: TGTGCCAGCAGCGCCGGACAGGCCGCTTCGGGCGAGCAGTACTTC. J is TRBJ2-7 and V is TRBV9; 7 bases align to TRBD1. Germline values: CDR1 SGDLS, CDR2 YYNGEE. CDR3 size: 15 residues. The V and J ends lost 3 bases and 6 bases, in that order; junction bases with no gene match: 12.

The chain is built from TRBV20-1 and TRBJ2-7; D uncertain. The CDR3 spans 15 residues. Germline CDR1 DFQATT, CDR2 SNEGSKA (reference sequence). V was cut by 0 bases and J by 2 bases, with 14 bases left in between. The CDR3 loop reads CSARDDGLDAYEQYF. DNA of the CDR3: TGCAGTGCTAGAGACGATGGGCTAGACGCCTACGAGCAGTACTTC.

The chain is built from TRBV27 and TRBJ1-2, with D tentatively TRBD1 (5 bases). The CDR3 length is 13 residues. Trimming left V 6 bases short and J 6 bases short, with 14 bases between. From germline, CDR1 is MNHEY and CDR2 SMNVEV (reference sequence). The CDR3 spells CASRVLGGDGYTF. The CDR3, as DNA: TGTGCCAGCAGAGTTCTCGGGGGGGATGGCTACACCTTC.

V and J are TRBV24-1 and TRBJ2-1; D is possibly TRBD2 (5 bases). The CDR3 covers 14 residues. V lost 3 bases, J lost 9 bases, and 14 bases lay in between. Germline V CDR1 and CDR2: KGHDR, SFDVKD. DNA of the CDR3: TGTGCCACCAGTGATACCGGATTGAGCGGTGAGCAGTTCTTC. It translates to CATSDTGLSGEQFF.

This chain links TRBV6-1 with TRBJ2-1; D is possibly TRBD2 (6 bases). This CDR3 region has 13 residues. The V gene's germline CDR1 is MNHNS and CDR2 SASEGT. Deletions cut 7 bases from V and 0 bases from J, with 7 bases between. The CDR3 here is CASTGDSYNEQFF. The CDR3 DNA follows: TGTGCCAGCACGGGGGACTCCTACAATGAGCAGTTCTTC.

The V gene is TRBV27, the J gene TRBJ1-2, with 7 bases aligning to TRBD1. Per germline, CDR1 MNHEY and CDR2 SMNVEV (reference sequence). Trimming at V came to 1 base and at J to 7 bases, leaving 6 bases not matched to a gene. The CDR3 is 14 residues long. CDR3 amino acids: CASSLYLGGRGYTF. CDR3 sequence (DNA): TGTGCCAGCAGTTTATATTTAGGGGGCCGTGGCTACACCTTC.

V is TRBV7-9 and J is TRBJ2-7; TRBD2 matches at 8 bases. This CDR3 comprises 16 residues. Trimming removed 3 bases from V and 0 bases from J; junction bases left unmatched: 7. Germline assignment: CDR1 SEHNR and CDR2 FQNEAQ (reference sequence). CDR3 coding DNA: TGTGCCAGCAGCTTCCTTCCCGGGAGGGCCTCCTACGAGCAGTACTTC. This codes for CASSFLPGRASYEQYF.

The chain employs TRBV9 and TRBJ1-2; D not certain. Between the trimmed V and J ends, which lost 3 bases and 2 bases, there was a span of 17 bases. The germline gives CDR1 SGDLS, CDR2 YYNGEE. The CDR3 runs to 16 residues. For the CDR3, the DNA is TGTGCCAGCAGCGCCTTCTTGAAGTCGGCGAACTATGGCTACACCTTC. Amino acid sequence: CASSAFLKSANYGYTF.